Listed below are T cell receptor beta chains from one sample, sequenced in a study of blood T cell repertoires in COVID-19. Measured with immunoSEQ multiplex PCR; TCRdb has only the in-frame clones, and not every one. The sample contains over 85,000 clones, 85% of which appear only once. Sequencing used peripheral blood. The receptors derive from a man older than 75 with acute or convalescent COVID-19. Both conserved end residues are part of each CDR3. The D gene is left open where the match is weak. The listing skips clone size in some rows; elsewhere it reads once, few, many or a size class.

clone size: -
V gene: TRBV24-1
D gene: TRBD1
J gene: TRBJ2-2
CDR3 protein: CATSKTGVETGELFF
CDR3 DNA: TGTGCCACCAGTAAGACAGGGGTGGAAACCGGGGAGCTGTTTTTT

clone size: -
V gene: TRBV19
D gene: TRBD2
J gene: TRBJ2-7
CDR3 protein: CASTRGGPYEQYF
CDR3 DNA: TGTGCCAGTACCCGGGGGGGTCCCTACGAGCAGTACTTC

clone size: -
V gene: TRBV5-1
D gene: -
J gene: TRBJ1-3
CDR3 protein: CASSRGVSGNTIYF
CDR3 DNA: TGCGCCAGCAGCCGGGGAGTCTCTGGAAACACCATATATTTT

clone size: -
V gene: TRBV6-5
D gene: TRBD1
J gene: TRBJ1-4
CDR3 protein: CASGRDSNEKLFF
CDR3 DNA: TGTGCCAGCGGCCGGGACAGTAATGAAAAACTGTTTTTT

clone size: -
V gene: TRBV11-3
D gene: -
J gene: TRBJ2-3
CDR3 protein: CASSLGGRNTDTQYF
CDR3 DNA: TGTGCCAGCAGCTTAGGGGGCAGGAACACAGATACGCAGTATTTT

clone size: -
V gene: TRBV7-3
D gene: TRBD2
J gene: TRBJ2-1
CDR3 protein: CASSYFAGADNEQFF
CDR3 DNA: TGTGCCAGCAGCTACTTTGCGGGAGCCGACAATGAGCAGTTCTTC

clone size: -
V gene: TRBV19
D gene: -
J gene: TRBJ2-3
CDR3 protein: CASSMARQRADTQYF
CDR3 DNA: TGTGCCAGTAGTATGGCGAGACAGCGGGCAGATACGCAGTATTTT

clone size: -
V gene: TRBV28
D gene: -
J gene: TRBJ1-2
CDR3 protein: CASRETVSYGYTF
CDR3 DNA: TGTGCCAGCAGAGAGACTGTTTCCTATGGCTACACCTTC

clone size: -
V gene: TRBV9
D gene: TRBD1
J gene: TRBJ2-7
CDR3 protein: CASSVGGTGGPYEQYF
CDR3 DNA: TGTGCCAGCAGCGTAGGAGGGACAGGGGGACCCTACGAGCAGTACTTC

clone size: -
V gene: TRBV6-1
D gene: -
J gene: TRBJ1-6
CDR3 protein: CASSEAGGDNSPLHF
CDR3 DNA: TGTGCCAGCAGTGAAGCAGGGGGAGATAATTCACCCCTCCACTTT

clone size: -
V gene: TRBV7-2
D gene: TRBD2
J gene: TRBJ2-7
CDR3 protein: CASSLNPSGTSGKGYEQYF
CDR3 DNA: TGTGCCAGCAGCTTAAATCCTAGCGGTACTAGCGGGAAAGGGTACGAGCAGTACTTC

clone size: -
V gene: TRBV18
D gene: TRBD1
J gene: TRBJ1-5
CDR3 protein: CASSPTGANQPQHF
CDR3 DNA: TGTGCCAGCTCACCGACAGGGGCGAATCAGCCCCAGCATTTT

clone size: once
V gene: TRBV20-1
D gene: -
J gene: TRBJ2-3
CDR3 protein: CSAMKLDTQYF
CDR3 DNA: TGCAGTGCGATGAAGCTGGATACGCAGTATTTT

clone size: -
V gene: TRBV7-3
D gene: TRBD2
J gene: TRBJ2-2
CDR3 protein: CASSLRLAGGRTGELFF
CDR3 DNA: TGTGCCAGCAGCTTAAGGCTAGCGGGAGGTCGCACCGGGGAGCTGTTTTTT

clone size: -
V gene: TRBV28
D gene: -
J gene: TRBJ2-5
CDR3 protein: CASSPGGPGGETQYF
CDR3 DNA: TGTGCCAGCAGCCCAGGGGGGCCGGGCGGGGAGACCCAGTACTTC

clone size: -
V gene: TRBV5-8
D gene: -
J gene: TRBJ1-2
CDR3 protein: CASSSTGTDYGYTF
CDR3 DNA: TGTGCCAGCAGCTCAACAGGGACCGACTATGGCTACACCTTC

clone size: -
V gene: TRBV18
D gene: TRBD1
J gene: TRBJ2-6
CDR3 protein: CASSPKGQGQRKAGANVLTF
CDR3 DNA: TGTGCCAGCTCACCCAAAGGCCAGGGACAGAGAAAGGCTGGGGCCAACGTCCTGACTTTC

clone size: -
V gene: TRBV9
D gene: TRBD2
J gene: TRBJ2-7
CDR3 protein: CASSVGGYTGTTYEQYF
CDR3 DNA: TGTGCCAGCAGCGTAGGTGGGTATACCGGGACTACCTACGAGCAGTACTTC

clone size: -
V gene: TRBV6-1
D gene: -
J gene: TRBJ1-2
CDR3 protein: CASSDGRAVGGYTF
CDR3 DNA: TGTGCCAGCAGTGATGGCAGGGCGGTGGGTGGCTACACCTTC

clone size: -
V gene: TRBV18
D gene: -
J gene: TRBJ1-1
CDR3 protein: CASSQSGQSEAFF
CDR3 DNA: TGTGCCAGCTCTCAATCCGGACAGTCTGAAGCTTTCTTT

clone size: -
V gene: TRBV6-6
D gene: TRBD1
J gene: TRBJ1-4
CDR3 protein: CASSRGRGGEKLFF
CDR3 DNA: TGTGCCAGCAGTAGGGGGCGAGGAGGTGAAAAACTGTTTTTT

clone size: -
V gene: TRBV7-2
D gene: -
J gene: TRBJ1-2
CDR3 protein: CASTDPSANYGYTF
CDR3 DNA: TGTGCCAGCACAGACCCAAGCGCGAACTATGGCTACACCTTC

clone size: -
V gene: TRBV5-1
D gene: TRBD2
J gene: TRBJ2-1
CDR3 protein: CASSSDLAGVTYNEQFF
CDR3 DNA: TGCGCCAGCAGCTCGGACCTGGCGGGAGTGACCTACAATGAGCAGTTCTTC

clone size: -
V gene: TRBV4-3
D gene: TRBD1
J gene: TRBJ1-6
CDR3 protein: CASSQAAGQGGSPLHF
CDR3 DNA: TGCGCCAGCAGCCAAGCGGCTGGACAGGGAGGTTCACCCCTCCACTTT

clone size: -
V gene: TRBV5-4
D gene: TRBD1
J gene: TRBJ1-2
CDR3 protein: CASSLPGQGDGYTF
CDR3 DNA: TGTGCCAGCAGCTTACCCGGACAGGGAGATGGCTACACCTTC

clone size: -
V gene: TRBV28
D gene: -
J gene: TRBJ1-4
CDR3 protein: CASRRQGRSGEKLFF
CDR3 DNA: TGTGCCAGCAGACGCCAGGGGAGAAGCGGTGAAAAACTGTTTTTT

clone size: -
V gene: TRBV7-2
D gene: TRBD1
J gene: TRBJ1-1
CDR3 protein: CASSLDPGTGKAFF
CDR3 DNA: TGTGCCAGCAGCTTAGATCCCGGGACAGGGAAAGCTTTCTTT

clone size: -
V gene: TRBV5-1
D gene: TRBD1
J gene: TRBJ2-5
CDR3 protein: CASRTGQEGTQYF
CDR3 DNA: TGCGCCAGCAGAACGGGACAGGAGGGGACCCAGTACTTC

clone size: -
V gene: TRBV19
D gene: TRBD1
J gene: TRBJ1-5
CDR3 protein: CASSIRQGRNQPQHF
CDR3 DNA: TGTGCCAGTAGTATCAGACAGGGCCGAAATCAGCCCCAGCATTTT

clone size: -
V gene: TRBV11-2
D gene: TRBD2
J gene: TRBJ2-1
CDR3 protein: CASSLGTSGAYNEQFF
CDR3 DNA: TGTGCCAGCAGCCTAGGGACTAGCGGGGCGTACAATGAGCAGTTCTTC

clone size: -
V gene: TRBV2
D gene: -
J gene: TRBJ2-7
CDR3 protein: CASRGVIVEQYF
CDR3 DNA: TGTGCCAGCAGAGGAGTAATTGTCGAGCAGTACTTC

clone size: -
V gene: TRBV28
D gene: -
J gene: TRBJ1-3
CDR3 protein: CASSLVSGNTIYF
CDR3 DNA: TGTGCCAGCAGTTTAGTTTCAGGAAACACCATATATTTT

clone size: -
V gene: TRBV4-3
D gene: TRBD2
J gene: TRBJ2-4
CDR3 protein: CASSLDASGRGGDYF
CDR3 DNA: TGCGCCAGCAGCCTAGACGCTAGCGGGAGAGGGGGCGACTACTTC

clone size: -
V gene: TRBV25-1
D gene: TRBD2
J gene: TRBJ2-1
CDR3 protein: CASSTTSFAYNEQFF
CDR3 DNA: TGTGCCAGCAGTACGACTAGCTTCGCCTACAATGAGCAGTTCTTC

clone size: -
V gene: TRBV7-9
D gene: TRBD1
J gene: TRBJ1-6
CDR3 protein: CASSLSDWTGTSPLHF
CDR3 DNA: TGTGCCAGCAGCTTAAGTGACTGGACAGGGACTTCACCCCTCCACTTT

clone size: -
V gene: TRBV30
D gene: TRBD1
J gene: TRBJ2-7
CDR3 protein: CAWVQGYEQYF
CDR3 DNA: TGTGCCTGGGTACAGGGGTACGAGCAGTACTTC

clone size: -
V gene: TRBV5-1
D gene: TRBD1
J gene: TRBJ1-5
CDR3 protein: CASSSGQPTSNQPQHF
CDR3 DNA: TGCGCCAGCAGCTCGGGACAGCCAACAAGCAATCAGCCCCAGCATTTT

clone size: -
V gene: TRBV7-2
D gene: TRBD2
J gene: TRBJ2-7
CDR3 protein: CASSLEVGGSSSYEQYF
CDR3 DNA: TGTGCCAGCAGCTTAGAAGTCGGCGGGAGTAGTTCCTACGAGCAGTACTTC

clone size: -
V gene: TRBV7-8
D gene: TRBD1
J gene: TRBJ1-2
CDR3 protein: CASSLLARWTGNPFKANYGYTF
CDR3 DNA: TGTGCCAGCAGCTTACTAGCGAGATGGACAGGGAACCCATTTAAAGCTAACTATGGCTACACCTTC

clone size: -
V gene: TRBV7-2
D gene: -
J gene: TRBJ2-7
CDR3 protein: CASSLTGSPYEQYF
CDR3 DNA: TGTGCCAGCAGCTTAACCGGGAGTCCCTACGAGCAGTACTTC

clone size: -
V gene: TRBV11-2
D gene: TRBD2
J gene: TRBJ2-7
CDR3 protein: CASSKGLAGTYEQYF
CDR3 DNA: TGTGCCAGCAGCAAAGGGCTAGCGGGGACCTACGAGCAGTACTTC

clone size: once
V gene: TRBV11-2
D gene: -
J gene: TRBJ1-1
CDR3 protein: CASSLVGVTEAFF
CDR3 DNA: TGTGCCAGCAGCTTAGTAGGGGTTACTGAAGCTTTCTTT

clone size: -
V gene: TRBV24-1
D gene: TRBD1
J gene: TRBJ1-4
CDR3 protein: CATSDPTTGGDEKLFF
CDR3 DNA: TGTGCCACCAGTGATCCCACAACAGGGGGAGACGAAAAACTGTTTTTT

clone size: -
V gene: TRBV13
D gene: -
J gene: TRBJ2-5
CDR3 protein: CASSLALPTVETQYF
CDR3 DNA: TGTGCCAGCAGCTTAGCTCTCCCGACTGTAGAGACCCAGTACTTC

clone size: -
V gene: TRBV10-3
D gene: -
J gene: TRBJ1-2
CDR3 protein: CAISESRVYGYTF
CDR3 DNA: TGTGCCATCAGTGAGTCGAGGGTCTATGGCTACACCTTC

clone size: -
V gene: TRBV7-9
D gene: -
J gene: TRBJ2-7
CDR3 protein: CASSSTLPGYEQYF
CDR3 DNA: TGTGCCAGCAGCTCCACCCTTCCGGGATACGAGCAGTACTTC

clone size: -
V gene: TRBV9
D gene: TRBD2
J gene: TRBJ2-7
CDR3 protein: CASSALGLAGDEQYF
CDR3 DNA: TGTGCCAGCAGCGCCCTGGGACTAGCGGGAGACGAGCAGTACTTC

clone size: -
V gene: TRBV14
D gene: -
J gene: TRBJ2-1
CDR3 protein: CASSQIKGVFGYNEQFF
CDR3 DNA: TGTGCCAGCAGCCAAATAAAGGGGGTTTTTGGGTACAATGAGCAGTTCTTC

clone size: once
V gene: TRBV11-3
D gene: TRBD2
J gene: TRBJ2-1
CDR3 protein: CASSAGLAGSSEQFF
CDR3 DNA: TGTGCCAGCAGCGCCGGACTAGCGGGATCATCTGAGCAGTTCTTC

clone size: once
V gene: TRBV29-1
D gene: TRBD1
J gene: TRBJ2-1
CDR3 protein: CSAGDRGRPSYNEQFF
CDR3 DNA: TGCAGCGCCGGGGACAGGGGGCGTCCCTCCTACAATGAGCAGTTCTTC

clone size: -
V gene: TRBV27
D gene: -
J gene: TRBJ2-2
CDR3 protein: CASRIQRTGELFF
CDR3 DNA: TGTGCCAGCCGTATCCAGCGAACCGGGGAGCTGTTTTTT

clone size: -
V gene: TRBV30
D gene: -
J gene: TRBJ1-3
CDR3 protein: CAWSPLGGVSGNTIYF
CDR3 DNA: TGTGCCTGGAGCCCTTTGGGAGGGGTCTCTGGAAACACCATATATTTT

clone size: -
V gene: TRBV21-1
D gene: -
J gene: TRBJ1-5
CDR3 protein: CASSRRTGRNQPQHF
CDR3 DNA: TGTGCCAGCAGCAGAAGGACAGGGCGAAATCAGCCCCAGCATTTT